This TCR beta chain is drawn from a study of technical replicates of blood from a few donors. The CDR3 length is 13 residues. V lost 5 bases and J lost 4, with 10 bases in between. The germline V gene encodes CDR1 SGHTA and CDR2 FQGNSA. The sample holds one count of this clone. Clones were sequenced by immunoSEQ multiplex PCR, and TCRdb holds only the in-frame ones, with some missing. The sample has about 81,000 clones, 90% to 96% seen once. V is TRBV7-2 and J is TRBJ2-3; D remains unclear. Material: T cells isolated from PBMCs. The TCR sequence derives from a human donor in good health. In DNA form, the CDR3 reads TGTGCCAGCAGCGCACTTAATGCAGATACGCAGTATTTT. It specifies CASSALNADTQYF. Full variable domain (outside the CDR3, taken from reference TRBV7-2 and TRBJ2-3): GAGVSQSPSNKVTEKGKDVELRCDPISGHTALYWYRQSLGQGLEFLIYFQGNSAPDKSGLPSDRFSAERTGGSVSTLTIQRTQQEDSAVYLCASSALNADTQYFGPGTRLTVL.